This TCR beta chain comes out of a study of cytomegalovirus exposure and HLA in healthy donors. Study findings and constraints: The CMV antigen specificity of a few CMV-associated chains was confirmed through in vitro analysis.

Concerning this clone: Its matching antigen is unknown.

There are 14 residues in the CDR3. In the PCR, 60 Vbeta and 13 Jbeta primers were used. Authors' methods: Later, tens of millions of unique TCR beta chains were counted in an analysis, and roughly 11 million of them were shared. TCRdb's copy holds only in-frame clones and misses some; the assay was immunoSEQ multiplex PCR. V and J calls and clone size are those listed in that table; D and trimming were worked out from the DNA. This listing includes 130,000 or so clones. The chain combines TRBV21-1 with TRBJ1-1. TRBV21-1 is flagged as a pseudogene. The sequencing input was PBMCs. The receptor was derived from a middle-aged woman in good health and CMV-seronegative. CDR3 residues: CASVNSLRGIEAFF. In DNA, the CDR3 is TGTGCCAGCGTCAATAGCCTGCGGGGGATTGAAGCTTTCTTT.